A single sample is the source of the 5 T cell receptor beta chains below, sequenced in a study of CD8 T cells in ankylosing spondylitis. From the 5' RACE reads, TCRdb called clonotypes with MiXCR, one entry per CDR3 protein. In the table there are 150,000 or so distinct CDR3 sequences, 9.8% of which are singletons. The sample comprised blood, either unsorted or a sorted T cell fraction (not recorded which). These receptors were obtained from a female donor with ankylosing spondylitis or in good health (not recorded which).

This clonotype has more than one count but fewer than ten. The chain is built from TRBV6-2 or TRBV6-3 and TRBJ2-3, with D possibly matching TRBD1 (5 bases). This CDR3 spans 15 amino acids. V lost 2 bases to trimming and J lost 6 bases, with 15 bases between them. CDR1 MNHEY and CDR2 SVGEGT come from the germline V gene. The CDR3 region has the DNA TGTGCCAGCAGTTACGGGTTCGGAGCAGGGGATACGCAGTATTTT. This encodes CASSYGFGAGDTQYF.

The chain joins TRBV6-1 to TRBJ2-1; TRBD2 matches 10 bases. The CDR3 runs 15 residues. V lost 8 bases to trimming and J lost 9 bases; unmatched junction nucleotides: 13. The germline CDR1 and CDR2 sequences are MNHNS and SASEGT. The CDR3 DNA follows: TGTGCCAGCCAGGAGACTAGCGGGTCCCAGGGTGAGCAGTTCTTC. Its protein product is CASQETSGSQGEQFF.

V usage is TRBV2 and J usage is TRBJ2-7; possibly TRBD2 for D (5 bases). The CDR3 consists of 12 residues. Germline V gene sequence: CDR1 SNHLY, CDR2 FYNNEI. V lost 3 bases and J 7 bases, leaving 10 bases between the germline ends. CDR3 sequence (DNA): TGTGCCAGCAGTGACCGGGGTTTTGAGCAGTACTTC. This gives the protein CASSDRGFEQYF.

V is TRBV11-2 and J is TRBJ2-3; 10 bases are shared with TRBD1. The CDR3 loop spans 18 amino acids. Unmatched junction bases numbered 14, after V lost 5 bases and J lost 3 bases. Germline loops: CDR1 SGHAT, CDR2 FQNNGV. The CDR3 DNA sequence: TGTGCCAGCAGCCCAGCCCCGGGACAGGGGAAGAGGACAGATACGCAGTATTTT. This translates into CASSPAPGQGKRTDTQYF.

This clonotype was found many times. The chain carries TRBV4-3 and TRBJ1-3; D remains unclear. CDR1 and CDR2 (germline): LGHNA, YSLEER. V was shortened by 1 base and J by 8 bases, with 12 bases between the two germline ends. This CDR3 contains 14 residues. The CDR3 region is CASSQGTPGDTIYF. CDR3 DNA sequence: TGCGCCAGCAGCCAAGGAACACCTGGGGACACCATATATTTT.